This T cell receptor beta chain was identified during a study of T cell responses to AZD1222 COVID-19 vaccine. Whole-study results and caveats: Repertoires were obtained only post-peak T cell response.

Here immunoSEQ multiplex PCR was the method, and the copy in TCRdb shows in-frame clones only, minus some. The profile shows 90,000 to 150,000 clones, 80% to 90% of them singletons. To note about this clone: Its antigen is currently unknown.

CDR1 LNHDA and CDR2 SQIVND come from the germline V gene (reference sequence). V was pared by 7 bases and J by 6 bases, with 22 bases between. This CDR3 region has 15 residues. Sample: peripheral blood, taken on day 0 of AZD1222 vaccination. This TCR was recovered from an adult in good health. The V and J genes are TRBV19 and TRBJ2-7; the D is unclear. The CDR3 loop is CASTPQWTSNGEQYF. Written as DNA, the CDR3 is TGTGCCAGTACCCCCCAGTGGACCTCCAACGGCGAGCAGTACTTC.